The sequence of this T cell receptor (beta chain) was determined in a study of T cells after yellow fever vaccination. Germline CDR1 reads SGHAT; CDR2 reads FQNNGV. This CDR3 has 17 residues. V was pared by 5 bases and J by 3 bases, with 11 bases of the junction left unmatched. One entry per CDR3 protein, called by TCRdb with MiXCR from the 5' RACE reads. The data hold 310,000 or so distinct CDR3 sequences, with 3.6% observed a single time. This clonotype has just a few counts. The sample consisted of PBMCs, taken on the day of the yellow fever booster vaccination. The clonotype originates from a man aged 18 to 30 who received the YFV17D yellow fever vaccine. V is TRBV11-2 and J is TRBJ2-2; 8 bases fit TRBD1. This CDR3 is CASSQRYHRGYTGELFF. As DNA, the CDR3 is TGTGCCAGCAGCCAGAGATACCACAGGGGGTACACCGGGGAGCTGTTTTTT.